This T cell receptor (beta chain) originates from a study of blood T cells in healthy people across ages. The study's findings and limits: The authors considered diversity estimates from one million T cells to be underestimates. Diversity was higher, and naive CD4+ cells more numerous, in long-lived donors than in aged donors.

Caucasian, healthy and from Russia, the donors were aged between about 6 and 100. Total RNA was extracted at no less than 5.5 micrograms per sample. The CDR3 is 13 residues long. The germline gives CDR1 MNHEY, CDR2 SVGEGT. Trimming shortened V by 7 bases and J by 10 bases, and 17 bases separated the two germline ends. This clonotype was detected ten times or more. Antigen unknown. Combining a sample-barcoded 5' primer with a J-beta primer mix, a second PCR ran for roughly 7 to 12 cycles. TCRdb recomputed calls from the 5' RACE reads with MiXCR, one row per CDR3 protein. The sample lists 1.5 million to 2 million distinct CDR3 sequences; 28% were seen once.

The chain joins TRBV6-2 or TRBV6-3 to TRBJ2-1; D uncertain. The sequenced sample consisted of blood. The receptor was derived from a woman between 25 and 40 years old in good health. The CDR3 sequence is CASNNVVSGEQFF. The DNA of the CDR3 is TGTGCCAGCAATAACGTCGTTTCCGGGGAGCAGTTCTTC.